Below are 26 T cell receptor beta chains sequenced from a single sample in a study of regulatory T cells in long-lasting Graves disease. Described time point: newly diagnosed GD, antithyroid drugs for less than 3 months. PBMC RNA was the source of the TCR library. Combining iRepertoire HTBI primers with Arm-PCR of CDR3 regions, the authors built TCR beta libraries. TCRdb passed the multiplex PCR reads through MiXCR, listing each CDR3 protein once. The data show approximately 230,000 distinct CDR3 sequences, approximately 20% seen once. Here the sequenced sample was peripheral blood mononuclear cells (PBMCs), taken at new diagnosis, from a patient treated with antithyroid drugs. The receptors were gathered from a female donor with Graves disease.

In this sample, this clonotype turned up a few times. The V call is TRBV18, the J call TRBJ2-7; possible D gene TRBD2, 7 bases. The germline gives CDR1 KGHSH, CDR2 LQKENI. Trimming took off 5 bases at V and 0 bases at J, with 14 bases between the two ends. The CDR3 totals 15 residues. This CDR3 reads CASSRMGGASYEQYF. The DNA for the CDR3 is TGTGCCAGCTCAAGAATGGGGGGGGCCTCCTACGAGCAGTACTTC.

Ten or more counts support this clonotype. The chain employs TRBV2 and TRBJ2-1; 7 bases match TRBD1. CDR3 size: 13 residues. V gave up 11 bases and J gave up 6 bases; unmatched junction bases: 10. Germline V gene sequence: CDR1 SNHLY, CDR2 FYNNEI. As DNA, the CDR3 is TGTGCCTCCCTACAGGGGATCAGCAATGAGCAGTTCTTC. Translation: CASLQGISNEQFF.

This clonotype was counted at least ten times. V is TRBV29-1 and J is TRBJ2-1, with 7 bases matching TRBD2. The CDR3 has 14 amino acids. In germline, CDR1 is SQVTM, CDR2 ANQGSEA. V lost 2 bases to trimming and J lost 6 bases; unmatched junction nucleotides: 7. The CDR3 DNA reads TGCAGCGTTGAATCTAGCGGAGATAGCAATGAGCAGTTCTTC. Amino acid sequence: CSVESSGDSNEQFF.

The table lists this clonotype with many counts. The CDR3 is CASSGLLVDTQYF. The CDR3 DNA follows: TGTGCCAGCAGTGGACTACTCGTAGATACGCAGTATTTT. The genes are TRBV2 and TRBJ2-3; D may be TRBD2 (5 bases). CDR1 and CDR2 (germline): SNHLY, FYNNEI. This CDR3 contains 13 residues. Trimming cost V 4 bases and J 5 bases, with 10 bases left between them.

Many counts were recorded for this clonotype. The CDR3 spells CASSYYPARDSGSDTQYF. CDR3 nucleotide sequence: TGTGCCAGCAGTTATTACCCGGCAAGGGATAGCGGGAGCGATACGCAGTATTTT. The chain is built from TRBV6-2 or TRBV6-3 and TRBJ2-3; 9 bases match TRBD2. CDR1 and CDR2 (germline): MNHEY, SVGEGT. The CDR3 is 18 residues long. Losses at the gene ends were 3 bases for V and 6 bases for J; bases not matched to a gene: 16.

This clonotype was recorded at least ten times. The chain has TRBV5-1 and TRBJ2-5; D is perhaps TRBD1 (5 bases). The CDR3 runs 14 residues. The germline CDR1 and CDR2 sequences are SGHRS and YFSETQ. With 1 base removed from V and 1 base from J, the gap between germline ends came to 8 bases. CDR3 protein: CASSLTGVQETQYF. As DNA, the CDR3 is TGCGCCAGCAGCTTGACAGGCGTCCAAGAGACCCAGTACTTC. Together with reference TRBV5-1 and TRBJ2-5, the CDR3 gives the full variable domain: KAGVTQTPRYLIKTRGQQVTLSCSPISGHRSVSWYQQTPGQGLQFLFEYFSETQRNKGNFPGRFSGRQFSNSRSEMNVSTLELGDSALYLCASSLTGVQETQYFGPGTRLLVL.

In its sample, this clonotype was seen many times. The chain links TRBV25-1 to TRBJ1-6; TRBD1 is a possible D gene (5 bases). This CDR3 has 13 amino acids. Germline CDR1 reads MGHDK; CDR2 reads SYGVNS. Trimming took 3 bases from V and 7 from J, leaving 7 bases between them. CDR3 loop: CASSDRQNSPLHF. The CDR3 region has the DNA TGTGCCAGCAGTGATAGACAGAATTCACCCCTCCACTTT.

Turning to this clonotype: A single base separates this from a much larger clone, so it may be a read error. J is TRBJ1-6 and V is TRBV7-3; tentatively, D is TRBD1 (6 bases). This CDR3 has 15 amino acids. Germline lookup yields CDR1 SGHTA and CDR2 FQGTGA. Trimming cost V 5 bases and J 11 bases, with 19 bases left between them. The CDR3: CASSPGGDTHTPLHF. In nucleotides, the CDR3 is TGTGCCAGCAGCCCGGGCGGGGACACCCACACACCCCTCCACTTT.

This clonotype was counted at least ten times. The chain is built from TRBV5-4 and TRBJ2-5; 8 bases fit TRBD2. Germline lookup yields CDR1 SGHNT and CDR2 YYREEE (reference sequence). V lost 4 bases and J lost 1; bases outside the gene matches: 6. The CDR3 covers 15 residues. CDR3 nucleotides: TGTGCCAGCAGCCCCACCGGGGGGGGCCAAGAGACCCAGTACTTC. Amino acid sequence: CASSPTGGGQETQYF.

The chain has TRBV9 and TRBJ2-7; 13 positions agree with TRBD2. CDR1 is SGDLS, CDR2 YYNGEE, per germline. The CDR3 contains 15 residues. V shed 3 bases, J shed 5 bases, and the junction held 5 bases outside the gene matches. Here the CDR3 DNA reads TGTGCCAGCAGCGACTCCGGGACTAGCGGGAACGAGCAGTACTTC. It is translated as CASSDSGTSGNEQYF.

This clonotype was seen ten or more times. The chain has TRBV7-9 and TRBJ2-3; TRBD2 might be the D (5 bases). Trimming cost V 1 base and J 6 bases, with 17 bases left between them. The germline CDR1 and CDR2 sequences are SEHNR and FQNEAQ (reference sequence). This CDR3 comprises 16 residues. CDR3 amino acids: CASSLGLANSWDTQYF. The DNA of the CDR3 is TGTGCCAGCAGCTTAGGGCTAGCAAATTCATGGGATACGCAGTATTTT.

This clonotype has just a few counts. The chain recombines TRBV19 with TRBJ2-1; 9 bases are shared with TRBD2. V gave up 5 bases and J gave up 0 bases; unmatched junction bases: 11. CDR3 size: 18 residues. Germline V gene lookup returns CDR1 LNHDA and CDR2 SQIVND (reference sequence). CDR3 loop: CASSGRTSVGSSYNEQFF. The CDR3 DNA sequence: TGTGCCAGTAGTGGGAGGACTAGCGTGGGCAGCTCCTACAATGAGCAGTTCTTC.

Comment on this clonotype: It may be a read error: a sequence one base away is much more abundant. The gene calls are TRBV10-3 and TRBJ2-1, with 11 nucleotides matching TRBD2. The CDR3 is 16 residues long. Per the germline V gene, CDR1 is ENHRY and CDR2 is SYGVKD. After removal of 3 bases from V and 5 bases from J, the junction contained 6 bases not matched to a gene. The CDR3 DNA follows: TGTGCCATCAGTGAACATGGGACTAGCGGAGACAATGAGCAGTTCTTC. Protein: CAISEHGTSGDNEQFF.

As to this clonotype: A far more abundant clone sits one base away, making this likely a read error. V and J are TRBV7-2 and TRBJ1-1, with D tentatively TRBD1 (5 bases). Germline loops: CDR1 SGHTA, CDR2 FQGNSA. This CDR3 region has 16 residues. The CDR3 region has the DNA TGTGCCAGCAGTCCGGGACCCCAGACCACGAACACTGGAGCTTTCTTT. This translates into CASSPGPQTTNTGAFF.

Remarks on this clonotype: A read error may explain this, as a much larger clone is one base away. This sequence joins TRBV6-2 or TRBV6-3 and TRBJ2-1; D is possibly TRBD2 (6 bases). In germline, CDR1 is MNHEY, CDR2 SVGEGT. The CDR3 consists of 15 residues. CDR3 DNA: TGTGCCAGCAGTTACGTTCTAGCGAAAAGGAATGGGCAGTTCTTC. It is translated as CASSYVLAKRNGQFF.

This chain joins TRBV2 and TRBJ2-7; D is uncertain. From germline, CDR1 is SNHLY and CDR2 FYNNEI. This CDR3 has 16 amino acids. Trimming left V 6 bases short and J 0 bases short, with 18 bases between. CDR3 amino acids: CASRAPTWGSSYEQYF. The DNA of the CDR3 is TGTGCCAGCAGGGCCCCGACGTGGGGAAGCTCCTACGAGCAGTACTTC. The full variable domain, with the rest looked up from reference TRBV2 and TRBJ2-7, is EPEVTQTPSHQVTQMGQEVILRCVPISNHLYFYWYRQILGQKVEFLVSFYNNEISEKSEIFDDQFSVERPDGSNFTLKIRSTKLEDSAMYFCASRAPTWGSSYEQYFGPGTRLTVT.

The chain links TRBV11-2 to TRBJ1-2; D is ambiguous. V was clipped by 0 bases and J by 3 bases, with 5 bases between them. Germline lookup yields CDR1 SGHAT and CDR2 FQNNGV. The CDR3 covers 13 residues. CDR3 DNA sequence: TGTGCCAGCAGCTTAGACACTTACTATGGCTACACCTTC. Encoded protein: CASSLDTYYGYTF. The full variable domain, in which reference TRBV11-2 and TRBJ1-2 provide the parts outside the CDR3, is EAGVAQSPRYKIIEKRQSVAFWCNPISGHATLYWYQQILGQGPKLLIQFQNNGVVDDSQLPKDRFSAERLKGVDSTLKIQPAKLEDSAVYLCASSLDTYYGYTFGSGTRLTVV.

This clonotype appeared a few times. The J gene is TRBJ2-7, the V gene TRBV5-5; 7 bases align to TRBD1. The CDR3 is 14 residues long. V lost 3 bases and J lost 2; bases outside the gene matches: 5. Germline loops: CDR1 SGHKS, CDR2 YYEKEE (reference sequence). Here the CDR3 DNA reads TGTGCCAGCAGCTCGACAGGGTCCACCTACGAGCAGTACTTC. Translation: CASSSTGSTYEQYF.

The sample holds many counts of this clonotype. The chain joins TRBV7-3 to TRBJ2-1; a possible D gene is TRBD2 (6 bases). The CDR3 spans 15 residues. V lost 5 bases and J 3 bases, leaving 14 bases between the germline ends. Germline CDR1 SGHTA, CDR2 FQGTGA. The CDR3 sequence is CASSQNGRGYNEQFF. In DNA, the CDR3 is TGTGCCAGCAGCCAAAACGGGCGGGGCTACAATGAGCAGTTCTTC.

This clonotype was picked up many times. The chain carries TRBV3-1 and TRBJ1-1, with D unresolved. Trimming took off 0 bases at V and 3 bases at J, with 11 bases between the two ends. There are 15 residues in the CDR3. CDR1 and CDR2 (germline): LGHDT, YNNKEL (reference sequence). CDR3 in DNA: TGTGCCAGCAGCCAAGATCCCCAGCCTGACACTGAAGCTTTCTTT. Amino acids: CASSQDPQPDTEAFF.

This clonotype was counted many times. The chain joins TRBV28 to TRBJ2-7; 7 nucleotides match TRBD1. Germline values: CDR1 MDHEN, CDR2 SYDVKM. The CDR3 length is 15 residues. Germline trimming cut 2 bases from V and 2 bases from J; bases unmatched to any gene: 6. The CDR3 region has the DNA TGTGCCAGCAGTTTAACGATAAGGGGGCCCTACGAGCAGTACTTC. Translated, it gives CASSLTIRGPYEQYF.

Many counts were recorded for this clonotype. The V call is TRBV12-3 or TRBV12-4, the J call TRBJ2-7; D uncertain. CDR3 size: 14 residues. V was shortened by 4 bases and J by 1 base, with 11 bases between the two germline ends. CDR3 sequence: CASSSPTRSYEQYF. CDR3 DNA sequence: TGTGCCAGCAGTTCTCCCACACGGTCCTACGAGCAGTACTTC.

V and J are TRBV29-1 and TRBJ1-2, with TRBD1 matching 9 bases. The germline CDR1 and CDR2 sequences are SQVTM and ANQGSEA. The CDR3 consists of 14 residues. With 3 bases clipped from V and 8 bases from J, the junction kept 10 bases outside the gene matches. The CDR3 DNA reads as TGCAGCGTTGATCCCCGGACAGGGGAGGACGGCTACACCTTC. Its protein product is CSVDPRTGEDGYTF.

The table lists this clonotype with many counts. V is TRBV6-2 or TRBV6-3 and J is TRBJ2-7; 11 bases are shared with TRBD2. The CDR3 is made up of 13 amino acids. The V gene's germline CDR1 is MNHEY and CDR2 SVGEGT. With 6 bases clipped from V and 5 bases from J, the junction kept 3 bases outside the gene matches. CDR3 protein: CASRTSGMDEQYF. The CDR3 bases are TGTGCCAGCAGGACTAGCGGGATGGACGAGCAGTACTTC.

In this sample, this clonotype turned up many times. Sequence at one end of the junction differs from germline and may be a read error. The chain links TRBV6-1 to TRBJ2-5, with 8 positions matching TRBD1. Germline loops: CDR1 MNHNS, CDR2 SASEGT. This CDR3 is built from 12 residues. CDR3: CASSLDRDRSSF. For the CDR3, the DNA is TGTGCCAGCAGCCTCGACCGGGACAGGTCGTCATTC.

This clonotype was counted many times. The rearrangement uses TRBV12-3 or TRBV12-4 and TRBJ2-5; 9 bases match TRBD1. CDR3 length: 14 amino acids. The J segment lost 4 bases and the V segment lost 6 bases, leaving 6 bases of the junction unmatched. The CDR3 nucleotides read TGTGCCAGCAGAGGACAGGGGACGGGAGAGACCCAGTACTTC. Residues: CASRGQGTGETQYF.